These 18 T cell receptor beta chains were all obtained from the same sample, sequenced in a study of cytomegalovirus exposure and HLA in healthy donors. Primers: 60 Vbeta forward and 13 Jbeta reverse. Assay used: immunoSEQ multiplex PCR; TCRdb lists only in-frame clones, some missing. The table includes 90,000 or so clones, about two thirds detected once. Input material: PBMCs. These receptors all stem from a woman in her forties or fifties in good health and CMV-seropositive.

The chain employs TRBV16 and TRBJ2-7, with a possible D match to TRBD1 (7 bases). Trimming pared 6 bases from V and 6 bases from J, leaving 18 bases between. The CDR3 contains 14 residues. Per germline, CDR1 KGHSY and CDR2 FQNENV. The CDR3 sequence: CASSPTGTAGEQYF. DNA for the CDR3: TGTGCCAGCAGTCCCACCGGGACAGCGGGCGAGCAGTACTTC.

The V gene is TRBV6-5, the J gene TRBJ2-1; D is possibly TRBD2 (5 bases). Germline V gene sequence: CDR1 MNHEY, CDR2 SVGAGI. V lost 7 bases and J 9 bases, leaving 13 bases between the germline ends. The CDR3 runs 12 residues. CDR3 in DNA: TGTGCCAGCATCACTAGTTTTGGTGAGCAGTTCTTC. It translates to CASITSFGEQFF.

J is TRBJ2-2 and V is TRBV5-1, with 9 bases that match TRBD2. With 6 bases clipped from V and 4 bases from J, the junction kept 7 bases outside the gene matches. CDR3 length: 15 residues. Germline V gene sequence: CDR1 SGHRS, CDR2 YFSETQ. The DNA of the CDR3 is TGCGCCAGCATCCCGGGACTAGCATCCACCGGGGAGCTGTTTTTT. This gives the protein CASIPGLASTGELFF.

V is TRBV10-3 and J is TRBJ1-2; D unresolved. Germline V gives CDR1 ENHRY, CDR2 SYGVKD. The CDR3 is 13 residues long. The V gene lost 2 bases and the J gene lost 7 bases, with 11 bases spanning the gap. The CDR3 nucleotides are TGTGCCATCAGTGAGGGCGTTACAGCTGGCTACACCTTC. As protein: CAISEGVTAGYTF.

This clone was found a few times. The V gene is TRBV28, the J gene TRBJ2-3; 8 bases are shared with TRBD2. Germline loops: CDR1 MDHEN, CDR2 SYDVKM. Trimming at V came to 3 bases and at J to 3 bases, leaving 2 bases not matched to a gene. The CDR3 spans 14 residues. The CDR3 DNA reads TGTGCCAGCAGTTTTGTAGCGGGAACAGATACGCAGTATTTT. It translates to CASSFVAGTDTQYF.

This sequence joins TRBV11-2 and TRBJ2-3; possible D gene TRBD2, 5 bases. The germline V gene has CDR1 SGHAT and CDR2 FQNNGV. This CDR3 spans 10 amino acids. Trimming took 8 bases from V and 6 from J, leaving 6 bases between them. For the CDR3, the DNA is TGTGCCAGCGGCGGGGATACGCAGTATTTT. This sequence encodes CASGGDTQYF.

The chain couples TRBV6-1 to TRBJ1-5; 8 bases fit TRBD1. V gave up 4 bases and J gave up 8 bases; unmatched junction bases: 13. The CDR3 consists of 16 residues. Per germline, CDR1 MNHNS and CDR2 SASEGT. The CDR3, as DNA: TGTGCCAGCAGTGCAATCGGACAGGGCCACTTGGAGCCCCAGCATTTT. Residues: CASSAIGQGHLEPQHF.

This clone was detected a few times. Other DNA sequences of this sample code for an identical CDR3. The chain has TRBV18 and TRBJ2-4; D gene uncertain. The CDR3 consists of 16 residues. Trimming took 3 bases from V and 0 from J, leaving 12 bases between them. Germline V lookup: CDR1 KGHSH, CDR2 LQKENI. Here the CDR3 DNA reads TGTGCCAGCTCACCCGTGACACGTAAAGCCAAAAACATTCAGTACTTC. This gives the protein CASSPVTRKAKNIQYF.

The genes are TRBV19 and TRBJ1-1, with D perhaps TRBD1 (5 bases). V dropped 3 bases and J dropped 3 bases, with 8 bases sitting between them. Germline V gives CDR1 LNHDA, CDR2 SQIVND (reference sequence). This CDR3 has 13 residues. The CDR3 reads CASSIRQYTEAFF. CDR3 in DNA: TGTGCCAGTAGTATCAGACAGTACACTGAAGCTTTCTTT.

V gene TRBV2 combines with J gene TRBJ1-4; 7 nucleotides line up with TRBD1. J lost 8 bases, V lost 5 bases, and 11 bases had no gene match. The CDR3 totals 15 residues. Germline lookup yields CDR1 SNHLY and CDR2 FYNNEI. CDR3 sequence reads: CASSRDRVGDEKLFF. DNA for the CDR3: TGTGCCAGCAGTCGCGACAGGGTCGGTGACGAAAAACTGTTTTTT.

The chain has TRBV2 and TRBJ1-4; the D gene is possibly TRBD1 (6 bases). CDR1 is SNHLY and CDR2 is FYNNEI in the germline V gene. Between the trimmed V and J ends, which lost 6 bases and 0 bases, there was a span of 14 bases. This CDR3 is 16 amino acids long. CDR3: CASRTTGLPTNEKLFF. The CDR3 region has the DNA TGTGCCAGCAGGACCACAGGGCTTCCAACTAATGAAAAACTGTTTTTT.

V is TRBV2 and J is TRBJ1-3; D remains unclear. CDR3 length: 14 residues. With 7 bases removed from V and 8 bases from J, the gap between germline ends came to 18 bases. Looked up from germline, CDR1 is SNHLY and CDR2 is FYNNEI. Here the CDR3 DNA reads TGTGCCAGCAAAAGTAACAAGGCGGTGCACACCATATATTTT. It encodes CASKSNKAVHTIYF.

V and J are TRBV18 and TRBJ1-1; 10 bases are shared with TRBD1. The CDR3 totals 14 residues. Germline-derived CDR1 and CDR2 are KGHSH and LQKENI. Germline trimming cut 3 bases from V and 8 bases from J; bases unmatched to any gene: 6. The CDR3 coding sequence is TGTGCCAGCTCACCGGGACAGGGGAAACTCGAAGCTTTCTTT. It codes for CASSPGQGKLEAFF.

This chain connects TRBV9 to TRBJ2-3; the D is unclear. Germline V gene sequence: CDR1 SGDLS, CDR2 YYNGEE. The V gene lost 0 bases and the J gene lost 2 bases, with 4 bases spanning the gap. This CDR3 has 13 amino acids. CDR3 residues: CASSVAVTDTQYF. The CDR3 region has the DNA TGTGCCAGCAGCGTAGCCGTCACAGATACGCAGTATTTT.

V and J are TRBV11-2 and TRBJ2-3; D remains ambiguous. The CDR3 has 12 amino acids. Germline V lookup: CDR1 SGHAT, CDR2 FQNNGV. V lost 4 bases, J lost 5 bases, and 7 bases lay in between. CDR3 nucleotide sequence: TGTGCCAGCAGCTCGACGGGAGATACGCAGTATTTT. Translating gives CASSSTGDTQYF.

The chain is built from TRBV15 and TRBJ1-2; possibly TRBD1 for D (5 bases). This CDR3 has 13 residues. Per the germline V gene, CDR1 is LNHNV and CDR2 is YYDKDF (reference sequence). Trimming stripped 1 base from V and 4 bases from J, with 7 bases between. Written as DNA, the CDR3 is TGTGCCACCAGCAGAGGTCAGGGCTATGGCTACACCTTC. It yields the protein CATSRGQGYGYTF.

This clone showed up just once. The chain's CDR3 is CATSRGLAGAYNEQFF. For the CDR3, the DNA is TGTGCCACCAGCAGAGGCTTAGCGGGAGCCTACAATGAGCAGTTCTTC. The chain employs TRBV15 and TRBJ2-1, with 9 nucleotides matching TRBD2. Germline V gives CDR1 LNHNV, CDR2 YYDKDF (reference sequence). This CDR3 spans 16 amino acids. The junction had 3 bases not matched to a gene; V was cut back by 1 base and J by 2 bases. Supplemented by reference TRBV15 and TRBJ2-1, the full variable domain reads DAMVIQNPRYQVTQFGKPVTLSCSQTLNHNVMYWYQQKSSQAPKLLFHYYDKDFNNEADTPDNFQSRRPNTSFCFLDIRSPGLGDTAMYLCATSRGLAGAYNEQFFGPGTRLTVL.

V gene TRBV7-2 combines with J gene TRBJ2-5; no firm D call. V was pared by 3 bases and J by 0 bases, with 5 bases between. From germline, CDR1 is SGHTA and CDR2 FQGNSA. The CDR3 extends over 13 amino acids. CDR3 nucleotide sequence: TGTGCCAGCAGCTTCCGGTACCAAGAGACCCAGTACTTC. Residues: CASSFRYQETQYF.